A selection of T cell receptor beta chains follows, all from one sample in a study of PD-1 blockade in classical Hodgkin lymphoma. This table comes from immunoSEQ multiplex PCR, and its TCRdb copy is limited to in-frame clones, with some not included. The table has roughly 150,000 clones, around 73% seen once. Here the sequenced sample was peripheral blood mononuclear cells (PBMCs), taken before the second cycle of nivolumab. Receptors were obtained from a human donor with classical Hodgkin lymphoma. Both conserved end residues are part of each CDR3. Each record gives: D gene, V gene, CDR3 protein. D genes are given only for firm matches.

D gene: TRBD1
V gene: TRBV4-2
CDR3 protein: CASSQDHWGDRATYEQYF

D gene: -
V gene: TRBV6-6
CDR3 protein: CASSYSAATETQYF

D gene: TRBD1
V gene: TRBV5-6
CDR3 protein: CASSPGTGVSYEQYF

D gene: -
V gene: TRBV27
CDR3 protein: CASSFLETYNEQFF

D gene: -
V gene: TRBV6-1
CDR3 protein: CASSEDPGADTQYF

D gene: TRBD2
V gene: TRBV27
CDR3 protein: CASSPASGRAGPGEQFF

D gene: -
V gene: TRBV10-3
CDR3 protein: CAISESLGRETQYF

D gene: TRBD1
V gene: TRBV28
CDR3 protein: CASSNGQGPLVQHF

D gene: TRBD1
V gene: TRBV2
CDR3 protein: CASIKDRAANQPQHF

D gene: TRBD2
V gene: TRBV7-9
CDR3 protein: CASSFRGGAEEPYF

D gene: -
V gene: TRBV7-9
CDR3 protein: CASSYDVHGYTF

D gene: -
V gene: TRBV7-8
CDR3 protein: CASSRDELGTDTQYF

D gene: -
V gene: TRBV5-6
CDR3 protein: CASGLQGAVHNEQFF

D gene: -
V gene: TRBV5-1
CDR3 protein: CASSLRRAQETQYF

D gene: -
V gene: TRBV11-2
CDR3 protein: CASSSAGSRAQYF

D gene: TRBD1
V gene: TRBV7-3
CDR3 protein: CASSLMQGAEAFF

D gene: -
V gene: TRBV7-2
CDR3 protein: CASSLVYFSVF

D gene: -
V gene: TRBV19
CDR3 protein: CASTPVQGSSYNEQFF

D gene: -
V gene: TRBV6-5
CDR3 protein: CASSRGGGGELFF

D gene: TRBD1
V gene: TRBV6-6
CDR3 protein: CASGRQGSTNEKLFF

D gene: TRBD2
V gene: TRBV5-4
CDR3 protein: CASSLTSGNTDTQYF